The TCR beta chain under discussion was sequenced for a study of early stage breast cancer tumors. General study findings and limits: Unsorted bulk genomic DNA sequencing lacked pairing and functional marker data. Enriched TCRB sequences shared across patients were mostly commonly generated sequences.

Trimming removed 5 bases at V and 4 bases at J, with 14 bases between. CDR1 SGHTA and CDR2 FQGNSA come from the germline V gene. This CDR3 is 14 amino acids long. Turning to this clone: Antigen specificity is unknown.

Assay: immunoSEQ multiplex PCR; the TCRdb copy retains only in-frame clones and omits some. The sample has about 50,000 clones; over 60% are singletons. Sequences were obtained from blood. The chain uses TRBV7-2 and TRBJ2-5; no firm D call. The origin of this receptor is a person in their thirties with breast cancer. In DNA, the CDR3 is TGTGCCAGCAGCGTCTCAACGACCAGAGAGACCCAGTACTTC. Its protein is CASSVSTTRETQYF.